This TCR beta chain came from a study of blood T cell repertoires in COVID-19 (dated by TCRdb to 2019 to 2021). In the study overall: Collaborator samples came from the United States, Italy and Spain and covered acute and convalescent phases of COVID-19. The material from the prospective study consisted of cDNA or gDNA derived from T cells, B-cell-depleted T cells, or PBMCs. The repertoires were made available in a free public database intended to serve as a resource for research on the immune response to SARS-CoV-2. Subjects who had been exposed to COVID-19, were actively infected with it, or had recovered from it provided the deeply sampled blood TCRbeta repertoires that made up the dataset. Where available, HLA class I and class II types were obtained from metadata supplied by the sample provider rather than from assay-based typing. The samples were drawn from the first 160 participants of the ongoing ImmuneRACE study and from 1,254 subjects provided by 6 global collaborators. The sample metadata nearly always contained a de-identified subject ID, COVID-19 status, age in years and sex. Study-level results and caveats: Clinical and demographic metadata were provided uncurated, with the amount varying by source and participant.

The immunoSEQ Assay, a bias-controlled multiplex PCR, was used to amplify TCRbeta CDR3 regions from genomic DNA. In the source study's methods: The number of nucleated cells in each sample was estimated by amplification of reference gene primers within the assay. Sequence reads were collapsed and filtered to measure the absolute abundance of every unique TCRbeta CDR3 rearrangement. For each sample, productive Simpson clonality was calculated as the square root of Simpson's diversity index over productive rearrangements. TCRdb retrieved this table from immuneACCESS and kept in-frame rearrangements only. Not all clones are present; in checked studies, unresolved V genes account for under half, and no reason is known for the remainder. V and J calls and clone size are given by that table; D and trimming were obtained from the DNA. Counted in this sample were about 340,000 clones; around nine tenths of them appeared once. Of the sample, less than 9% falls within the top ten clones.

One collaborating source in Seattle enrolled patients while the patients were actively infected and followed the patients over time throughout the course of disease. The collaborating institutions used their own protocols to collect whole blood in K2EDTA tubes. Collaborator samples were shipped for TCRbeta analysis as frozen whole blood, isolated PBMCs, or DNA extracted from either sample type. V is reduced by 5 bases and J by 1 base, leaving a spacing of 17 bases between them. CDR1 SGHNT and CDR2 YYREEE are derived from the germline V gene (reference sequence). The CDR3 spans 16 residues, from the cysteine through the phenylalanine. Kept here is only the CDR3 DNA, which spans 48 bases and is read in frame from base 1. Remarks on this clone: What this receptor recognizes is not known. Base qualities are not recorded, but no much larger clone differs from it by a single base.

The V gene is TRBV5-4 and the J gene is TRBJ2-3; a tentative D match to TRBD2 spans 6 bases. The receptor was isolated from a woman in her fifties or sixties with COVID-19, enrolled during active disease. The specimen sequenced was peripheral blood. The CDR3 sequence is CASRRLGGTRTDTQYF. The sequenced DNA: TGTGCCAGCAGACGGCTTGGCGGGACCCGCACAGATACGCAGTATTTT.